This is a list of T cell receptor beta chains from one sample in a study of blood T cell repertoires in COVID-19. Method: immunoSEQ multiplex PCR; TCRdb's copy keeps in-frame clones and lacks some. Among about 290,000 clones, under 90% were seen once, and the ten largest hold 8.5% to 14%. Sample: peripheral blood. These TCRs come from a woman aged 25 to 39 with COVID-19, enrolled during active disease. Each CDR3 is given with its conserved first and last residue. The D gene is left open where the match is weak. Clone size is given for some rows only: seen once, a few or many times, or a class if the clone is expanded.

clone_size,j_call,v_call,d_call,cdr3_aa,cdr3_nt
once,TRBJ2-7,TRBV2,TRBD1,CASRENSDRGYEQYF,TGTGCCAGCCGAGAGAATTCGGACAGGGGGTACGAGCAGTACTTC
.,TRBJ2-1,TRBV6-1,TRBD2,CASSEGTSGGLEQFF,TGTGCCAGCAGTGAAGGGACTAGCGGGGGCCTTGAGCAGTTCTTC
.,TRBJ1-4,TRBV13,.,CASSLGGVNEKLFF,TGTGCCAGCAGCTTAGGGGGAGTTAATGAAAAACTGTTTTTT
.,TRBJ1-1,TRBV5-5,.,CASSPGSSQSGAFF,TGTGCCAGCAGCCCCGGGAGCTCTCAAAGCGGAGCTTTCTTT
.,TRBJ1-1,TRBV5-4,.,CASSFGGRTEAFF,TGTGCCAGCAGCTTTGGAGGGAGGACTGAAGCTTTCTTT
once,TRBJ2-3,TRBV5-4,TRBD1,CASSLDTGADTQYF,TGTGCCAGCAGCTTGGATACAGGGGCAGATACGCAGTATTTT
.,TRBJ2-3,TRBV6-5,TRBD2,CASRASGGTDTQYF,TGTGCCAGCAGGGCGAGCGGGGGCACAGATACGCAGTATTTT
.,TRBJ1-4,TRBV2,.,CASSDEEKLFF,TGTGCCAGCAGTGACGAGGAAAAACTGTTTTTT
.,TRBJ2-7,TRBV28,.,CASSLSPYEQYF,TGTGCCAGCAGTTTGAGCCCCTACGAGCAGTACTTC
few,TRBJ2-3,TRBV9,TRBD2,CASTVLPSGEITDTQYF,TGTGCCAGCACCGTCCTACCTAGCGGGGAGATCACAGATACGCAGTATTTT
.,TRBJ2-2,TRBV5-1,.,CAGQLGSGAGELFF,TGCGCCGGACAACTGGGGTCGGGGGCCGGGGAGCTGTTTTTT
.,TRBJ1-2,TRBV18,.,CASSPPQGGVAYGYTF,TGTGCCAGCTCACCACCGCAAGGGGGGGTGGCCTATGGCTACACCTTC
.,TRBJ1-5,TRBV6-2/TRBV6-3,.,CASSYGTSNQPQHF,TGTGCCAGCAGTTACGGGACAAGCAATCAGCCCCAGCATTTT
.,TRBJ1-1,TRBV27,TRBD1,CASGPGQANTEAFF,TGTGCCAGCGGACCGGGACAGGCGAACACTGAAGCTTTCTTT
once,TRBJ1-2,TRBV29-1,.,CSVERDLNGGYTF,TGCAGCGTTGAACGCGATCTTAATGGTGGCTACACCTTC
.,TRBJ1-2,TRBV5-8,.,CASSLQGRGYTF,TGTGCCAGCAGCCTTCAGGGTAGAGGCTACACCTTC
.,TRBJ1-5,TRBV5-5,.,CASWGDQRTNQPQHF,TGTGCCAGCTGGGGAGACCAGCGGACGAATCAGCCCCAGCATTTT
.,TRBJ1-1,TRBV5-5,.,CASSFHWTSEAFF,TGTGCCAGCAGCTTTCATTGGACATCTGAAGCTTTCTTT
.,TRBJ2-1,TRBV5-5,TRBD1,CASRARTGGYNEQFF,TGTGCCAGCAGGGCGCGGACAGGGGGATACAATGAGCAGTTCTTC
.,TRBJ2-5,TRBV10-3,TRBD2,CAASGGAGETQYF,TGTGCCGCGAGCGGGGGGGCTGGGGAGACCCAGTACTTC
once,TRBJ1-3,TRBV29-1,TRBD1,CSVGQNGNTIYF,TGCAGCGTGGGACAGAATGGAAACACCATATATTTT
.,TRBJ1-2,TRBV5-4,.,CASSSTAIYGYTF,TGTGCCAGCAGCTCGACAGCGATCTATGGCTACACCTTC
once,TRBJ1-5,TRBV12-5,.,CASGLGQTNQPQHF,TGTGCTAGTGGTTTGGGACAGACTAATCAGCCCCAGCATTTT
.,TRBJ2-7,TRBV2,.,CASNLKDRKSHF,TGTGCCAGCAATCTAAAAGACAGGAAATCCCACTTC
.,TRBJ2-1,TRBV18,.,CASSHAHDEQFF,TGTGCCAGCTCACACGCACACGATGAGCAGTTCTTC
.,TRBJ2-1,TRBV11-2,TRBD2,CASSLRTSGYNEQFF,TGTGCCAGCAGCCTAAGGACTAGCGGCTACAATGAGCAGTTCTTC
once,TRBJ1-1,TRBV19,.,CASSIQGFHTEAFF,TGTGCCAGTAGTATCCAGGGGTTTCACACTGAAGCTTTCTTT
once,TRBJ2-3,TRBV2,TRBD2,CASSGLSGADTQYF,TGTGCCAGCAGTGGACTAAGCGGGGCAGATACGCAGTATTTT
.,TRBJ2-2,TRBV6-5,.,CASSPGGYGELFF,TGTGCCAGCAGTCCAGGGGGGTACGGGGAGCTGTTTTTT
.,TRBJ1-6,TRBV6-5,.,CASQGVYSPLHF,TGTGCCAGCCAGGGCGTCTATTCACCCCTCCACTTT
.,TRBJ1-4,TRBV6-5,.,CASSYSGSTNEKLFF,TGTGCCAGCAGTTACTCGGGCTCAACTAATGAAAAACTGTTTTTT
once,TRBJ2-1,TRBV5-6,TRBD2,CASSGTSGGSYNEQFF,TGTGCCAGCAGCGGGACTAGCGGGGGCTCCTACAATGAGCAGTTCTTC
.,TRBJ1-4,TRBV5-1,.,CASSLEPGLGNEKLFF,TGCGCCAGCAGCTTGGAACCTGGACTAGGGAATGAAAAACTGTTTTTT
once,TRBJ2-1,TRBV6-6,TRBD2,CASRVTSGGRNEQFF,TGTGCCAGCAGAGTTACTAGCGGGGGACGCAATGAGCAGTTCTTC
.,TRBJ2-7,TRBV7-8,.,CASSLASPYEQYF,TGTGCCAGCAGCTTAGCCTCTCCCTACGAGCAGTACTTC
.,TRBJ1-2,TRBV6-5,TRBD1,CASSYSLWDRLYGYTF,TGTGCCAGCAGTTACTCTTTGTGGGACAGACTATATGGCTACACCTTC
few,TRBJ2-2,TRBV5-1,TRBD2,CASSPRGSGVTGELFF,TGCGCCAGCAGCCCGCGGGGTAGCGGGGTTACCGGGGAGCTGTTTTTT
.,TRBJ1-1,TRBV30,.,CACRGGNTEAFF,TGTGCCTGCCGAGGGGGGAACACTGAAGCTTTCTTT
.,TRBJ2-1,TRBV29-1,TRBD2,CSAFLIAGALGEQFF,TGCAGCGCCTTCTTGATAGCGGGGGCCCTTGGTGAGCAGTTCTTC
.,TRBJ1-2,TRBV15,.,CATSGNPRGAHGYTF,TGTGCCACCAGCGGAAACCCCAGGGGCGCCCATGGCTACACCTTC
.,TRBJ1-3,TRBV29-1,.,CSAGGGTGNTIYF,TGCAGCGCCGGGGGGGGAACGGGAAACACCATATATTTT
.,TRBJ1-6,TRBV5-5,.,CASSSTQDSPLHF,TGTGCCAGCAGCTCTACACAGGATTCACCCCTCCACTTT
.,TRBJ1-2,TRBV29-1,.,CSAIGGHYGYTF,TGCAGCGCCATAGGGGGTCACTATGGCTACACCTTC
.,TRBJ2-3,TRBV4-1,TRBD2,CASSQVRGAGASTDTQYF,TGCGCCAGCAGCCAAGTACGGGGAGCGGGGGCTTCGACAGATACGCAGTATTTT